The 20 T cell receptor beta chains listed next were all sequenced from one sample in a study of shared clonotypes between healthy human individuals (dated by TCRdb to 2018 to 2020). For the CD8 naive samples, CD45RO-negative cells were positively selected for CCR7, yielding a CD45RA+CCR7+ population from which TemRA cells were excluded. The library was generated by the immunoSEQ multiplex PCR assay. Imported from immuneACCESS, the table was reduced by TCRdb to in-frame sequences with V and J called. These copies leave out some clones; in studies compared against another copy, an unresolved V gene accounts for under half, and the cause of the remainder is not known. Within this sample are around 650,000 clones, with approximately 96% of them counted one time only. 0.11% of the sample lies in the top ten. The source material was naive CD8+ T cells sorted from blood. The sample's cell subset or site, from its label and the paper: CD45RA+CCR7+. The source of these receptors is a woman in her thirties in good health.

The chain employs TRBV28 and TRBJ1-1; D gene ambiguous. Per the germline V gene, CDR1 is MDHEN and CDR2 is SYDVKM. V lost 5 bases and J lost 7, with 17 bases in between. The CDR3 runs to 14 residues. CDR3 sequence: CASSNPQEGVEAFF. The CDR3 DNA reads as TGTGCCAGCAGTAACCCTCAGGAGGGAGTTGAAGCTTTCTTT.

The CDR3 DNA reads as TGTGCCAGAAGCTGGACTCTAGCGGGAGCTCGCGAGCAGTACTTC. Encoded protein: CARSWTLAGAREQYF. The chain employs TRBV5-3 and TRBJ2-7, with TRBD2 matching over 10 bases. TRBV5-3 carries the ORF label, with uncertain function. The CDR3 runs to 15 residues. The J segment lost 6 bases and the V segment lost 3 bases, leaving 9 bases of the junction unmatched.

The chain employs TRBV4-1 and TRBJ2-1, with 7 bases aligning to TRBD1. Looked up from germline, CDR1 is MGHRA and CDR2 is YSYEKL. The V segment lost 1 base and the J segment 5 bases; nucleotides outside the gene matches: 8. The CDR3 sequence is 16 residues long. The CDR3 sequence is CASSQGTGAPDNEQFF. CDR3 DNA sequence: TGCGCCAGCAGCCAAGGGACAGGAGCACCCGACAATGAGCAGTTCTTC.

The sample holds one count of this clone. CDR3 coding DNA: TGCAGCGTTGCGGAGGGGAAGGGGACAGGGGGAACCTACGAGCAGTACTTC. This encodes CSVAEGKGTGGTYEQYF. The chain is built from TRBV29-1 and TRBJ2-7, with 11 nucleotides matching TRBD1. Germline V gives CDR1 SQVTM, CDR2 ANQGSEA. V lost 4 bases, J lost 2 bases, and 13 bases stayed unmatched. The CDR3 loop spans 17 amino acids.

The genes are TRBV10-3 and TRBJ2-2; D gene ambiguous. The germline V and J ends were trimmed by 5 bases and 8 bases, with 6 bases remaining between them. CDR3 length: 11 amino acids. Per the germline V gene, CDR1 is ENHRY and CDR2 is SYGVKD. The chain's CDR3 is CAISSVGELFF. The CDR3 bases are TGTGCCATCAGTAGCGTGGGGGAGCTGTTTTTT.

The chain links TRBV7-9 to TRBJ1-1; D gene uncertain. The V end lost 0 bases, the J end lost 1 base, and 6 bases lay between the germline ends. The V gene's germline CDR1 is SEHNR and CDR2 FQNEAQ (reference sequence). The CDR3 is 14 amino acids. As DNA, the CDR3 is TGTGCCAGCAGCTTAGCGTCCGGGAACACTGAAGCTTTCTTT. The encoded protein is CASSLASGNTEAFF.

V usage is TRBV7-8 and J usage is TRBJ2-5; tentatively, D is TRBD1 (5 bases). The V gene lost 3 bases and the J gene lost 5 bases, with 10 bases spanning the gap. This CDR3 contains 13 residues. Germline values: CDR1 SGHVS, CDR2 FQNEAQ. CDR3 amino acids: CASSFAGWETQYF. The DNA of the CDR3 is TGTGCCAGCAGCTTTGCAGGGTGGGAGACCCAGTACTTC. The complete variable domain, with remaining parts taken from reference TRBV7-8 and TRBJ2-5, reads GAGVSQSPRYKVAKRGQDVALRCDPISGHVSLFWYQQALGQGPEFLTYFQNEAQLDKSGLPSDRFFAERPEGSVSTLKIQRTQQEDSAVYLCASSFAGWETQYFGPGTRLLVL.

The gene calls are TRBV7-2 and TRBJ2-2, with 10 bases lining up with TRBD2. V lost 2 bases to trimming and J lost 0 bases; unmatched junction nucleotides: 6. Germline CDR1 is SGHTA and CDR2 is FQGNSA. The CDR3 sequence is 18 residues long. For the CDR3, the DNA is TGTGCCAGCAGCTTATTTGCTAGCGGGAGCCCGAACACCGGGGAGCTGTTTTTT. Amino acids: CASSLFASGSPNTGELFF.

The chain links TRBV4-2 to TRBJ2-5, with D uncertain. CDR1 is LGHNA, CDR2 YNFKEQ, per germline. The CDR3 extends over 16 amino acids. Trimming stripped 6 bases from V and 1 base from J, with 18 bases between. In nucleotides, the CDR3 is TGTGCCAGCAGTTCCCTTGTCGGCGGTCTCCAAGAGACCCAGTACTTC. Protein sequence: CASSSLVGGLQETQYF.

The chain joins TRBV7-9 to TRBJ2-3; D possibly corresponds to TRBD2 (6 bases). V lost 7 bases and J 1 base, leaving 12 bases between the germline ends. This CDR3 comprises 14 residues. The germline V gene encodes CDR1 SEHNR and CDR2 FQNEAQ (reference sequence). In nucleotides, the CDR3 is TGTGCCAGCACGGCGGAGGGAGGCACAGATACGCAGTATTTT. Translating gives CASTAEGGTDTQYF. Full variable domain (missing parts from reference TRBV7-9 and TRBJ2-3): DTGVSQNPRHKITKRGQNVTFRCDPISEHNRLYWYRQTLGQGPEFLTYFQNEAQLEKSRLLSDRFSAERPKGSFSTLEIQRTEQGDSAMYLCASTAEGGTDTQYFGPGTRLTVL.

The chain joins TRBV29-1 to TRBJ2-1, with TRBD2 identical over 8 bases. Germline V gives CDR1 SQVTM, CDR2 ANQGSEA. The CDR3 length is 13 residues. The V and J ends lost 6 bases and 5 bases, in that order; junction bases with no gene match: 6. CDR3 amino acids: CSVAGTRNNEQFF. The CDR3 nucleotides are TGCAGCGTGGCCGGGACTAGAAACAATGAGCAGTTCTTC.

The sample holds one count of this clone. CDR3: CASSFTQGVQETQYF. The CDR3, as DNA: TGTGCCAGCAGTTTTACCCAGGGGGTCCAAGAGACCCAGTACTTC. This sequence joins TRBV28 and TRBJ2-5, with 7 bases aligning to TRBD1. V shed 3 bases and J 1 base; nucleotides not matched to a gene: 5. Germline loops: CDR1 MDHEN, CDR2 SYDVKM. CDR3 size: 15 residues.

On this clone: Other DNA variants within this sample encode the same CDR3. J is TRBJ2-2 and V is TRBV7-9, with 11 bases matching TRBD2. This CDR3 is built from 16 residues. Germline V gene sequence: CDR1 SEHNR, CDR2 FQNEAQ (reference sequence). V dropped 5 bases and J dropped 2; count of bases not matched to a gene: 4. The CDR3 nucleotides are TGTGCCAGCAGCCCGGGACTAGCGGCCAACACCGGGGAGCTGTTTTTT. Its translation is CASSPGLAANTGELFF. Variable domain in full (rest from reference TRBV7-9 and TRBJ2-2): DTGVSQNPRHKITKRGQNVTFRCDPISEHNRLYWYRQTLGQGPEFLTYFQNEAQLEKSRLLSDRFSAERPKGSFSTLEIQRTEQGDSAMYLCASSPGLAANTGELFFGEGSRLTVL.

CDR3 region: CASSFKSGELFF. CDR3 bases: TGTGCCAGCAGTTTTAAGAGCGGGGAGCTGTTTTTT. The genes are TRBV27 and TRBJ2-2; D gene ambiguous. V was clipped by 3 bases and J by 7 bases, with 6 bases between them. CDR3 length: 12 amino acids. Per the germline V gene, CDR1 is MNHEY and CDR2 is SMNVEV (reference sequence).

The chain joins TRBV7-6 to TRBJ2-1, with D tentatively TRBD2 (6 bases). The germline V gene has CDR1 SGHVS and CDR2 FNYEAQ. V was shortened by 1 base and J by 1 base, with 8 bases between the two germline ends. CDR3 length equals 15 residues. The CDR3 region is CASSLDGRSYNEQFF. CDR3 in DNA: TGTGCCAGCAGCTTAGACGGGAGATCCTACAATGAGCAGTTCTTC.

The rearrangement joins TRBV5-8 to TRBJ1-5; D remains unclear. Trimming cost V 2 bases and J 2 bases, with 14 bases left between them. CDR3 size: 16 residues. Germline V lookup: CDR1 SGHTS, CDR2 YDEGEE. The CDR3 DNA sequence: TGTGCCAGCAGCTTTGAGGGAAATACTCGCAATCAGCCCCAGCATTTT. It yields the protein CASSFEGNTRNQPQHF.

This clone was found once. The CDR3 reads CASIWTGQAVSSGNTIYF. The CDR3 DNA follows: TGTGCCAGTATTTGGACAGGGCAAGCTGTTTCGTCTGGAAACACCATATATTTT. The chain couples TRBV19 to TRBJ1-3, with TRBD1 matching over 8 bases. The germline gives CDR1 LNHDA, CDR2 SQIVND (reference sequence). V lost 7 bases to trimming and J lost 1 base; unmatched junction nucleotides: 15. CDR3 length equals 18 residues.

The chain combines TRBV29-1 with TRBJ1-4; 11 bases line up with TRBD1. Trimming at V came to 7 bases and at J to 3 bases, leaving 10 bases not matched to a gene. The CDR3 runs 16 residues. CDR1 is SQVTM and CDR2 is ANQGSEA in the germline V gene. Written as DNA, the CDR3 is TGCAGCGCAACCGGGACAGGGGGTTCGGCTAATGAAAAACTGTTTTTT. This codes for CSATGTGGSANEKLFF.

This sequence joins TRBV5-6 and TRBJ2-1; possibly TRBD2 for D (5 bases). V was shortened by 3 bases and J by 6 bases, with 16 bases between the two germline ends. Germline CDR1 is SGHDT and CDR2 is YYEEEE. The CDR3 has 15 amino acids. The CDR3 nucleotides are TGTGCCAGCAGCTATACGGGATGGAGCAGCAATGAGCAGTTCTTC. This codes for CASSYTGWSSNEQFF.

The CDR3 protein is CATAGGIEQYF. In nucleotides, the CDR3 is TGTGCCACCGCCGGGGGGATCGAGCAGTACTTC. V and J are TRBV7-8 and TRBJ2-5, with 7 bases that match TRBD2. The J call is doubtful: the DNA matches TRBJ2-7 better. Germline assignment: CDR1 SGHVS and CDR2 FQNEAQ. The CDR3 spans 11 residues.